The sequence of this T cell receptor beta chain was determined in a study of blood T cell repertoires in COVID-19. Study-level information: From T cells, B-cell-depleted T cells, or PBMCs came the material, which was cDNA or gDNA.

This clone has a handful of counts. The germline V and J ends were trimmed by 10 bases and 0 bases, with 9 bases remaining between them. The CDR3 totals 13 residues. Looked up from germline, CDR1 is KGHSH and CDR2 is LQKENI. In the authors' workflow: Counts of nucleated cells, estimated from reference gene primer amplification, were obtained. Method: immunoSEQ multiplex PCR; TCRdb's copy keeps in-frame clones and lacks some. The DNA gave D and trimming, while V, J and clone size come from that table. The sample shows 250,000 or so clones, 80% to 90% of them seen only once. V gene TRBV18 combines with J gene TRBJ2-2, with D unresolved. The sequenced material came from peripheral blood. The TCR originated in a man aged 60 to 75 with acute or convalescent COVID-19. CDR3 nucleotide sequence: TGTGCCACTGGCTTGGCGAACACCGGGGAGCTGTTTTTT. Protein: CATGLANTGELFF.